The 8 T cell receptor beta chains listed next were all sequenced from one sample in a study of human T cells and chemical hapten exposure. One entry per CDR3 protein results from TCRdb running MiXCR on the RACE reads. This table has approximately 97,000 distinct CDR3 sequences, 9.5% to 12% appearing once. Time point indicated: patch test 2, 6 weeks after DPC sensitization. Treatment of the sample: therapeutic diphenylcyclopropenone sensitization with weekly scalp DPC. This material consisted of whole blood, taken in connection with sensitization to the hapten diphenylcyclopropenone (DPC). All receptors come from a woman in her thirties or forties with alopecia areata. Some clones in this sample may be carry-over from other donors' samples.

This clonotype occurred many times. This rearrangement joins TRBV30 to TRBJ2-7, with D tentatively TRBD2 (6 bases). The CDR3 covers 13 residues. Germline V lookup: CDR1 GTSNPN, CDR2 SVGIG (reference sequence). V lost 1 base, J lost 4 bases, and 11 bases lay in between. CDR3 coding DNA: TGTGCCTGGAGTGACGGGAGTCTGTACGAGCAGTACTTC. As protein: CAWSDGSLYEQYF.

This sequence joins TRBV28 and TRBJ2-1; no clear D. Per the germline V gene, CDR1 is MDHEN and CDR2 is SYDVKM. V dropped 7 bases and J dropped 0 bases, with 13 bases sitting between them. The CDR3 loop spans 15 amino acids. CDR3 region: CASTPQSSSYNEQFF. The CDR3 DNA is TGTGCCAGCACCCCACAGTCCAGCTCCTACAATGAGCAGTTCTTC. Supplemented by reference TRBV28 and TRBJ2-1, the full variable domain reads DVKVTQSSRYLVKRTGEKVFLECVQDMDHENMFWYRQDPGLGLRLIYFSYDVKMKEKGDIPEGYSVSREKKERFSLILESASTNQTSMYLCASTPQSSSYNEQFFGPGTRLTVL.

There are many counts of this clonotype. The chain links TRBV5-1 to TRBJ1-1, with 8 bases identical to TRBD1. Germline values: CDR1 SGHRS, CDR2 YFSETQ. Trimming took 4 bases from V and 4 from J; bases not matched to a gene: 6. The CDR3 has 14 residues. CDR3 bases: TGCGCCAGCAGCATCACAGGGGGAGGCACTGAAGCTTTCTTT. Protein product: CASSITGGGTEAFF.

The rearrangement uses TRBV11-2 and TRBJ2-7; tentatively, D is TRBD1 or TRBD2 (5 bases each). This CDR3 is 14 amino acids long. The V and J ends lost 3 bases and 6 bases respectively, with 15 bases between them. The germline V gene encodes CDR1 SGHAT and CDR2 FQNNGV. Written as DNA, the CDR3 is TGTGCCAGCAGCTTTCAGACGGGACCCCGCGAGCAGTACTTC. It specifies CASSFQTGPREQYF.

There are a few counts of this clonotype. The rearrangement uses TRBV6-1 and TRBJ2-2, with a possible D match to TRBD1 (6 bases). This CDR3 is built from 15 residues. V was trimmed by 7 bases and J by 0 bases, leaving 12 bases between them. CDR1 is MNHNS, CDR2 SASEGT, per germline. The CDR3: CASNKDRANTGELFF. The DNA for the CDR3 is TGTGCCAGCAATAAGGACAGAGCGAACACCGGGGAGCTGTTTTTT.

This clonotype was seen ten or more times. This chain's CDR3 is CASRFGQYF. Here the CDR3 DNA reads TGTGCCAGCAGGTTCGGGCAGTATTTT. This rearrangement joins TRBV27 to TRBJ2-3; no clear D. Germline V gives CDR1 MNHEY, CDR2 SMNVEV (reference sequence). Trimming took 6 bases from V and 11 from J, leaving 6 bases between them. The CDR3 is 9 residues long.

In this sample, this clonotype turned up many times. The genes are TRBV27 and TRBJ2-7; tentatively, D is TRBD1 (6 bases). Trimming pared 5 bases from V and 2 bases from J, leaving 13 bases between. The CDR3 covers 14 residues. The V gene's germline CDR1 is MNHEY and CDR2 SMNVEV (reference sequence). The CDR3 region has the DNA TGTGCCAGCAGTCGGTGGGGGCCCACCTACGAGCAGTACTTC. Translation gives CASSRWGPTYEQYF.

This clonotype showed up many times. This chain joins TRBV20-1 and TRBJ2-5; 15 bases are a match to TRBD2. Germline loops: CDR1 DFQATT, CDR2 SNEGSKA (reference sequence). CDR3 length: 15 amino acids. The J segment lost 4 bases and the V segment lost 5 bases, leaving 5 bases of the junction unmatched. Here the CDR3 reads CSAGLAGGPLETQYF. DNA for the CDR3: TGCAGTGCTGGACTAGCGGGGGGGCCTCTAGAGACCCAGTACTTC.